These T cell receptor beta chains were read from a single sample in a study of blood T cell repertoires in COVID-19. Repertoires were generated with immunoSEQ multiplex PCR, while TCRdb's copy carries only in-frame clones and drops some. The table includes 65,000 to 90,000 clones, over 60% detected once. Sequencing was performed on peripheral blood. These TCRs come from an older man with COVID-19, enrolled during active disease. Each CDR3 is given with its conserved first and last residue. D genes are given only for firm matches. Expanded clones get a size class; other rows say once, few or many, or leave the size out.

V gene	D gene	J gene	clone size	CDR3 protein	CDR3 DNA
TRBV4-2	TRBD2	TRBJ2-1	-	CASSHPGLAGGYEQFF	TGTGCCAGCAGCCATCCCGGACTAGCGGGAGGTTATGAGCAGTTCTTC
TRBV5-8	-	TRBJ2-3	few	CASSVGTSPGTDTQYF	TGTGCCAGCAGCGTCGGGACTTCCCCCGGCACAGATACGCAGTATTTT
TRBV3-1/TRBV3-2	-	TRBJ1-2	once	CASSQDWGQNNYGYTF	TGTGCCAGCAGCCAAGATTGGGGCCAGAATAACTATGGCTACACCTTC
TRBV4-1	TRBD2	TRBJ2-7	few	CASSPTWTSGTYEQYF	TGCGCCAGCAGCCCCACGTGGACTAGCGGTACCTACGAGCAGTACTTC
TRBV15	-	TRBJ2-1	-	CATSSGSGSYNEQFF	TGTGCCACCAGCAGCGGGAGTGGCTCCTACAATGAGCAGTTCTTC
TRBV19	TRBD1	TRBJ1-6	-	CASKQGVGSPLHF	TGTGCCAGCAAACAGGGGGTGGGTTCACCCCTCCACTTT
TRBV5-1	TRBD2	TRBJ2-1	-	CASSTHTSGYNEQFF	TGCGCCAGCAGCACCCATACTAGCGGTTACAATGAGCAGTTCTTC
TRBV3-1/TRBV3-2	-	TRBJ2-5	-	CASSPSSGTQYF	TGTGCCAGCAGCCCCAGTTCGGGGACCCAGTACTTC
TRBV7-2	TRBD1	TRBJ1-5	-	CASSLVGQGAWSNQPQHF	TGTGCCAGCAGCTTAGTCGGACAGGGGGCGTGGAGCAATCAGCCCCAGCATTTT
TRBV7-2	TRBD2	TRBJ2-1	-	CASSLAWLAVNEQFF	TGTGCCAGCAGCTTAGCTTGGCTAGCGGTCAATGAGCAGTTCTTC
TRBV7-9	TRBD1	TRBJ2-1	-	CASSTYRGRAIEQFF	TGTGCCAGCAGCACTTACAGGGGGCGGGCGATTGAGCAGTTCTTC
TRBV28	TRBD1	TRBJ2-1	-	CASMGGTGNLNEQFF	TGTGCCAGCATGGGGGGGACAGGGAACCTCAATGAGCAGTTCTTC
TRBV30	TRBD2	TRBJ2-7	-	CAWRSTSGSYEQYF	TGTGCCTGGAGGAGTACTAGCGGCTCCTACGAGCAGTACTTC
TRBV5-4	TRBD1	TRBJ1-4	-	CASSWGQQNEKLFF	TGTGCCAGCAGCTGGGGACAGCAGAATGAAAAACTGTTTTTT
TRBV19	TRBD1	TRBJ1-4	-	CATQKGGSNEKLFF	TGTGCCACCCAGAAAGGGGGCTCGAATGAAAAACTGTTTTTT
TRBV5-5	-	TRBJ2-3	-	CASSLFEEVKRITQYF	TGTGCCAGCAGCTTGTTTGAGGAGGTAAAACGGATAACGCAGTATTTT
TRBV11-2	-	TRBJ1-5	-	CASSLSSGNNQPQHF	TGTGCCAGCAGCTTATCTTCAGGGAACAATCAGCCCCAGCATTTT
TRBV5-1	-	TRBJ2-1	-	CASSFSGLDNEQFF	TGCGCCAGCAGCTTTAGCGGACTCGACAATGAGCAGTTCTTC
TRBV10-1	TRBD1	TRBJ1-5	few	CASVIPGDREVNQPQHF	TGCGCCAGCGTAATCCCGGGGGACAGGGAGGTTAATCAGCCCCAGCATTTT
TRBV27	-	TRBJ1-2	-	CASSQPSGYGYTF	TGTGCCAGCAGTCAGCCCTCGGGCTATGGCTACACCTTC
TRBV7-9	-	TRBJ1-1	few	CASSLASGTEAFF	TGTGCCAGCTCATTAGCGTCCGGCACTGAAGCTTTCTTT
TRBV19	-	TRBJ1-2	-	CASSAQRTVYGYTF	TGTGCCAGTAGTGCCCAGCGGACGGTCTATGGCTACACCTTC
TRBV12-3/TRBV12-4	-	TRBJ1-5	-	CASSAGDQPQHF	TGTGCCAGCAGTGCGGGGGATCAGCCCCAGCATTTT
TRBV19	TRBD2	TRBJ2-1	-	CASSIGFRGLSEQFF	TGTGCCAGTAGTATCGGCTTTCGGGGACTATCCGAGCAGTTCTTC
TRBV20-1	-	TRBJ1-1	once	CSASSGGYEAFF	TGCAGTGCTAGTTCGGGAGGATATGAAGCTTTCTTT
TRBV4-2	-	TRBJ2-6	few	CASSQDGRRVTGANVLTF	TGTGCCAGCAGCCAAGATGGTAGGCGGGTGACTGGGGCCAACGTCCTGACTTTC
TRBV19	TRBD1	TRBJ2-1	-	CATIQGHEQFF	TGTGCCACCATACAGGGGCATGAGCAGTTCTTC
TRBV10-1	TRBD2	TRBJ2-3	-	CASHSGGGLESTDTQYF	TGCGCCAGCCATTCAGGAGGGGGACTAGAAAGCACAGATACGCAGTATTTT
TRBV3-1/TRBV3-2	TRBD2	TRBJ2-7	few	CASSPRRLAGGPADEQYF	TGTGCCAGCAGCCCCCGCCGATTAGCGGGAGGGCCCGCCGACGAGCAGTACTTC
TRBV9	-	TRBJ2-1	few	CASSGTPYNEQFF	TGTGCCAGCAGCGGGACTCCCTACAATGAGCAGTTCTTC
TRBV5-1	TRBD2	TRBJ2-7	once	CASSLEGLAGGLGLHEQYF	TGCGCCAGCAGCTTGGAGGGGCTAGCGGGAGGGCTTGGACTCCACGAGCAGTACTTC
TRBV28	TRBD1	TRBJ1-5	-	CASSFRTGLNQPQHF	TGTGCCAGCAGCTTCCGGACAGGATTGAATCAGCCCCAGCATTTT
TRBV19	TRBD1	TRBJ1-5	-	CASSRSRGHDQPQHF	TGTGCCAGTAGTCGAAGCAGGGGGCACGATCAGCCCCAGCATTTT
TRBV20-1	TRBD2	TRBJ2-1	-	CSASRSGRADEQFF	TGCAGTGCTAGTCGGAGCGGGAGAGCGGATGAGCAGTTCTTC
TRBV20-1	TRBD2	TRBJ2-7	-	CSASGLAGSVFEQYF	TGCAGTGCTAGTGGACTAGCGGGGTCCGTATTCGAGCAGTACTTC
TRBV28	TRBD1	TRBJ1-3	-	CASSSGQGTRGNTIYF	TGTGCCAGCAGTTCAGGACAGGGGACCCGGGGAAACACCATATATTTT
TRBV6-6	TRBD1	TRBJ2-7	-	CASIPTGGRAYEQYF	TGTGCCAGCATCCCAACAGGGGGCCGAGCCTACGAGCAGTACTTC
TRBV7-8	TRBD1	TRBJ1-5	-	CASSFTGAGQPQHF	TGTGCCAGCAGCTTTACAGGGGCAGGGCAGCCCCAGCATTTT
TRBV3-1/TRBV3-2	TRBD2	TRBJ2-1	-	CASSQAGTSGSNEQFF	TGTGCCAGCAGCCAGGCCGGGACTAGCGGGAGTAATGAGCAGTTCTTC
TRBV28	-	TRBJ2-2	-	CASSMNTGELFF	TGTGCCAGCAGCATGAACACCGGGGAGCTGTTTTTT